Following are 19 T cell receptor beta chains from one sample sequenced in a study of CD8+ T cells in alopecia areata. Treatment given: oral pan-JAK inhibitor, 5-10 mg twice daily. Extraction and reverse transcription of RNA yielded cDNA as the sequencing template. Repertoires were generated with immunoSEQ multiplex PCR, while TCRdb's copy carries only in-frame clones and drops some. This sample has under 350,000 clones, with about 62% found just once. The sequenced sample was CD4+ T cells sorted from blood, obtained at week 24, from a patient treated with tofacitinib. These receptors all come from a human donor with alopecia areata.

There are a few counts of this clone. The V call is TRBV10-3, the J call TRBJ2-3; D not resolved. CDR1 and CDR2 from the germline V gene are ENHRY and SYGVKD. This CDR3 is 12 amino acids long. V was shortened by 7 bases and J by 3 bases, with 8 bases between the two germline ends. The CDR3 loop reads CAIKAETDTQYF. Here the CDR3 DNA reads TGTGCCATCAAGGCGGAGACAGATACGCAGTATTTT.

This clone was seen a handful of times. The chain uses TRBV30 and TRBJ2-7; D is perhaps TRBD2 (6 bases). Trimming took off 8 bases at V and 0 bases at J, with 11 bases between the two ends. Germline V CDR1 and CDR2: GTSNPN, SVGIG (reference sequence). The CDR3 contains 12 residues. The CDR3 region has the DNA TGTGCCCTTGCGGGGAGCTCCTACGAGCAGTACTTC. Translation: CALAGSSYEQYF.

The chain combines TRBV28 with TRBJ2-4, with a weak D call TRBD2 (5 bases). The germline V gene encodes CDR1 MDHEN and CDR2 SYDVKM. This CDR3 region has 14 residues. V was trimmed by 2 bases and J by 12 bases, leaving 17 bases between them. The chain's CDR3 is CASSLTDSHGGQYF. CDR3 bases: TGTGCCAGCAGTTTAACGGACTCCCATGGCGGTCAGTACTTC.

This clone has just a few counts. The CDR3 protein is CAITTGNSGANVLTF. CDR3 nucleotide sequence: TGTGCCATTACTACAGGGAACTCTGGGGCCAACGTCCTGACTTTC. This chain joins TRBV10-3 and TRBJ2-6; D is possibly TRBD1 (6 bases). The CDR3 covers 15 residues. V was cut by 9 bases and J by 0 bases, with 12 bases left in between. Per germline, CDR1 ENHRY and CDR2 SYGVKD.

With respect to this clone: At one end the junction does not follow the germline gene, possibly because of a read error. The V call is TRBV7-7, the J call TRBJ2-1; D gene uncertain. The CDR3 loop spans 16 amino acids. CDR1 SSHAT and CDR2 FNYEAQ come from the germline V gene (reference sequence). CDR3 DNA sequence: TGTGCTAGCAGCTTAAGGGCAAAACTACACCAGAATGAGCAGTTCTTC. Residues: CASSLRAKLHQNEQFF.

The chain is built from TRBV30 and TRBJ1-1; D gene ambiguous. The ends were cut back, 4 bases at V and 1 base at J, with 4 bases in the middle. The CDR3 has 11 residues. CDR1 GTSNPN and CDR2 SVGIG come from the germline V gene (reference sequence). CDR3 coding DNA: TGTGCCTGGAACTCGAACACTGAAGCTTTCTTT. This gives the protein CAWNSNTEAFF.

CDR3 bases: TGTGCCACCAGCAGAGATGGGGGAGGGGGCCCCTACAATGAGCAGTTCTTC. Its translation: CATSRDGGGGPYNEQFF. The rearrangement joins TRBV15 to TRBJ2-1, with D perhaps given as TRBD1 or TRBD2 (7 bases each). The CDR3 spans 17 residues. Trimming removed 0 bases from V and 2 bases from J, with 14 bases in between. Per the germline V gene, CDR1 is LNHNV and CDR2 is YYDKDF (reference sequence).

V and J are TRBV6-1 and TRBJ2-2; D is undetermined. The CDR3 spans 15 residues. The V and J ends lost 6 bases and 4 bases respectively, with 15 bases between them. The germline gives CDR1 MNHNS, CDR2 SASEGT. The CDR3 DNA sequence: TGTGCCAGCAGCGAAAGCTATGCGAGCACCGGGGAGCTGTTTTTT. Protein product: CASSESYASTGELFF.

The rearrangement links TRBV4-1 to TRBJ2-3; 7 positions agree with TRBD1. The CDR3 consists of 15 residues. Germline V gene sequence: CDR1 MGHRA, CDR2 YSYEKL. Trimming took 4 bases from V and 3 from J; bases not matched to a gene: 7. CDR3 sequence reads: CASSPTGKSTDTQYF. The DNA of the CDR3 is TGCGCCAGCAGCCCGACAGGGAAGTCGACAGATACGCAGTATTTT.

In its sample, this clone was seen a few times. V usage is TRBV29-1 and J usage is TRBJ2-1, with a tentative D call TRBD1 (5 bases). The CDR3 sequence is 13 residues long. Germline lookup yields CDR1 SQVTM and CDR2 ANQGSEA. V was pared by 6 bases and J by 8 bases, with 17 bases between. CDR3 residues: CSVIIQGRDEQFF. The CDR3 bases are TGCAGCGTAATTATTCAGGGTCGGGATGAGCAGTTCTTC.

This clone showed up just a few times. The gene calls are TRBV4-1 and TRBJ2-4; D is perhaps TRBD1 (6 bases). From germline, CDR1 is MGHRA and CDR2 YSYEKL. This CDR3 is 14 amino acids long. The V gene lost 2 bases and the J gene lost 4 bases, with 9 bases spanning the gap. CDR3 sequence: CASSQLGAKNIQYF. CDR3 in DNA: TGCGCCAGCAGCCAATTGGGGGCGAAAAACATTCAGTACTTC.

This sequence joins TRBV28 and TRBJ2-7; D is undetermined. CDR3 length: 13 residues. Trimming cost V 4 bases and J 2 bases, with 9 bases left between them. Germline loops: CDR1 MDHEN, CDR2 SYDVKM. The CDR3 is CASSSGSPYEQYF. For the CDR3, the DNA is TGTGCCAGCAGTTCAGGCAGCCCCTACGAGCAGTACTTC. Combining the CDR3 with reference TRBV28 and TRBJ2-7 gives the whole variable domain DVKVTQSSRYLVKRTGEKVFLECVQDMDHENMFWYRQDPGLGLRLIYFSYDVKMKEKGDIPEGYSVSREKKERFSLILESASTNQTSMYLCASSSGSPYEQYFGPGTRLTVT.

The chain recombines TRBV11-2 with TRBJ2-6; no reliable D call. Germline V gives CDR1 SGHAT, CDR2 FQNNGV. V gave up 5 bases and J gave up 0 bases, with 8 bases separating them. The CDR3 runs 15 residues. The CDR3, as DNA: TGTGCCAGCAGCCAGATTGACTCTGGGGCCAACGTCCTGACTTTC. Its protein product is CASSQIDSGANVLTF.

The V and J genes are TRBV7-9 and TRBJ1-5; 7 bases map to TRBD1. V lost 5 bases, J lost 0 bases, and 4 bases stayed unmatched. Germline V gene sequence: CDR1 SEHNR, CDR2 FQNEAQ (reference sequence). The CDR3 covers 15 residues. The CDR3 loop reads CASSPGTDSNQPQHF. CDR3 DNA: TGTGCCAGCAGCCCGGGGACAGATAGCAATCAGCCCCAGCATTTT.

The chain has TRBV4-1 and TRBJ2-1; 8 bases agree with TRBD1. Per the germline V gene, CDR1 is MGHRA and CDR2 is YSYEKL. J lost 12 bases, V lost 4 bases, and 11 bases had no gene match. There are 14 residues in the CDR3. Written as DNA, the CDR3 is TGCGCCAGCAGCCCGCGAAGTGAGACAGGGGCGCAGTTCTTC. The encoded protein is CASSPRSETGAQFF.

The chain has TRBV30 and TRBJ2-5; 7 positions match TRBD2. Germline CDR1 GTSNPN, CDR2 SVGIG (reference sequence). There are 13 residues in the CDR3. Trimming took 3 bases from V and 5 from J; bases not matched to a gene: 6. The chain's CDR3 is CAWSGSGFETQYF. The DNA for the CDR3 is TGTGCCTGGAGCGGTAGCGGGTTCGAGACCCAGTACTTC. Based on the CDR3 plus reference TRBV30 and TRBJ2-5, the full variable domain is SQTIHQWPATLVQPVGSPLSLECTVEGTSNPNLYWYRQAAGRGLQLLFYSVGIGQISSEVPQNLSASRPQDRQFILSSKKLLLSDSGFYLCAWSGSGFETQYFGPGTRLLVL.

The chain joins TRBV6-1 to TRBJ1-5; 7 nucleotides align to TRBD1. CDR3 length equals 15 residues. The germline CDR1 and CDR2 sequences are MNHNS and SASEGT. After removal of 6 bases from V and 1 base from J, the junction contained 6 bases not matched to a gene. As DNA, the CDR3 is TGTGCCAGCAGGCAACAGGGGTTGAGCAATCAGCCCCAGCATTTT. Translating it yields CASRQQGLSNQPQHF.

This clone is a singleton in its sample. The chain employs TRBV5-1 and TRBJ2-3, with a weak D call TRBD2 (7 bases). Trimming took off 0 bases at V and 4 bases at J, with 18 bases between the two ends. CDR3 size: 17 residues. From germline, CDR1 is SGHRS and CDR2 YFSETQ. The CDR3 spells CASSLGGLRGGADTQYF. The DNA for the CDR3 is TGCGCCAGCAGCTTGGGGGGACTGCGCGGGGGCGCAGATACGCAGTATTTT.

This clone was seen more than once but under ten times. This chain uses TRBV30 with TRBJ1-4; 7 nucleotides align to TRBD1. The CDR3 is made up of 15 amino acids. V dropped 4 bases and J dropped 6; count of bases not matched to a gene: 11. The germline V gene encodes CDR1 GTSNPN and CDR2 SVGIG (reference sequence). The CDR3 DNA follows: TGTGCCTGGAAGCCCGGGACAGTTAACCATGAAAAACTGTTTTTT. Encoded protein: CAWKPGTVNHEKLFF.